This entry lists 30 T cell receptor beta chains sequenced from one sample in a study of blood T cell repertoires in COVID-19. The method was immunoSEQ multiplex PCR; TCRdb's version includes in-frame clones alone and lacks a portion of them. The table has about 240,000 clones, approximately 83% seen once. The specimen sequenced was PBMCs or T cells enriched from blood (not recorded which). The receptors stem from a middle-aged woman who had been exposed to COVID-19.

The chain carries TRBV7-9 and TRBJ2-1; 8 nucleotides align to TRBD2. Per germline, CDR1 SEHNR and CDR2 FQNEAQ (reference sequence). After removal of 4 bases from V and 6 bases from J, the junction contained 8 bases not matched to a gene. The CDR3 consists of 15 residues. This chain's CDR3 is CASSSRVAGRNEQFF. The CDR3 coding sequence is TGTGCCAGCAGCTCGAGGGTAGCGGGGCGCAATGAGCAGTTCTTC.

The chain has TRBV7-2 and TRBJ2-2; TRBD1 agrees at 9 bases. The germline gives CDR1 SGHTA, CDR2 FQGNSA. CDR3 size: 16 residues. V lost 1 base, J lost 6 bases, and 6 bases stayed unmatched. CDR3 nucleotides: TGTGCCAGCAGCTTAGTGGGGACAGGGTACGCCGGGGAGCTGTTTTTT. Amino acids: CASSLVGTGYAGELFF.

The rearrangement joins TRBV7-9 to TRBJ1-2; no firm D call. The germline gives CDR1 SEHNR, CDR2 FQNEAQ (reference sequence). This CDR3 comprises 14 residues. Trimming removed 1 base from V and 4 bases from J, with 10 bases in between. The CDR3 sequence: CASSLDRDSYGYTF. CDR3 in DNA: TGTGCCAGCAGCTTAGATCGGGATAGCTATGGCTACACCTTC.

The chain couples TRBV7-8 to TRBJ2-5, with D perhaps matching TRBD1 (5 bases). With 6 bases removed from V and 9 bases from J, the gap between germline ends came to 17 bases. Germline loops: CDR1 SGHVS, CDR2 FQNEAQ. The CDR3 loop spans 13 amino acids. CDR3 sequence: CASRKGVEGAQYF. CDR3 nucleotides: TGTGCCAGCAGGAAGGGCGTGGAAGGGGCCCAGTACTTC.

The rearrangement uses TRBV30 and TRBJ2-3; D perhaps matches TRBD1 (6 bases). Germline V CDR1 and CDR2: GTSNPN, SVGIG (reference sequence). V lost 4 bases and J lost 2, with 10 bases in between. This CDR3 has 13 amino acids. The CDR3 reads CAWTRGSTDTQYF. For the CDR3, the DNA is TGTGCCTGGACGAGGGGGTCCACAGATACGCAGTATTTT.

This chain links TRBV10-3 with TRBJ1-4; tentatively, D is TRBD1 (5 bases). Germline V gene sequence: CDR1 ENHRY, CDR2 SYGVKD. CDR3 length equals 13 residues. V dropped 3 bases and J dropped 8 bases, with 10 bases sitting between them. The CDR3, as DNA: TGTGCCATCAGTGACAGGGCGGAAGAAAAACTGTTTTTT. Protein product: CAISDRAEEKLFF.

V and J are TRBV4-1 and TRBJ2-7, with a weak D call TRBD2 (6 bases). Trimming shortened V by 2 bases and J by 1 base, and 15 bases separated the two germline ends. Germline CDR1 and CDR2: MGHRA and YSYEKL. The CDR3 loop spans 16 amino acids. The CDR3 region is CASSQPIKGTSYEQYF. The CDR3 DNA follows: TGCGCCAGCAGCCAACCTATTAAGGGGACTTCCTACGAGCAGTACTTC.

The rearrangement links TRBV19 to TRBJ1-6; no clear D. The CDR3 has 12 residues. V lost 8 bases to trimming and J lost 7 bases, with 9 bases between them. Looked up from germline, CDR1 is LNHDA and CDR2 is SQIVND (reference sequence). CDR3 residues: CASGLRNSPLHF. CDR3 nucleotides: TGTGCCAGTGGTTTGAGAAATTCACCCCTCCACTTT.

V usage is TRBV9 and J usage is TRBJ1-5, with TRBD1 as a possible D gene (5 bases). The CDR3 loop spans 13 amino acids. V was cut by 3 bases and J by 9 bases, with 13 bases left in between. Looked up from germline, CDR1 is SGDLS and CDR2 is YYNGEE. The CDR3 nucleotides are TGTGCCAGCAGCGGACCGGGCCAGGGGCCCCAGCATTTT. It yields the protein CASSGPGQGPQHF.

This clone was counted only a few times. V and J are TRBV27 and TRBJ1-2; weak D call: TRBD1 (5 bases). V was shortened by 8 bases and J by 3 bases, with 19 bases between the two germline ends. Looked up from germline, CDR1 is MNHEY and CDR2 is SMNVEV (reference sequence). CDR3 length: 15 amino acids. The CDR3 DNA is TGTGCCAGCGGAGAAGGGGTGGAGGGTTACTATGGCTACACCTTC. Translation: CASGEGVEGYYGYTF.

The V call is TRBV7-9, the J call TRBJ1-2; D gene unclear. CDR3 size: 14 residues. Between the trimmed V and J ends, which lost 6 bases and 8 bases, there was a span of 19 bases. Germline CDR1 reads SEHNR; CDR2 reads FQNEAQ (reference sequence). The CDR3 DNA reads TGTGCCAGCAGTCCGGCAGGCCACTTGTGGGGCTACACCTTC. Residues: CASSPAGHLWGYTF. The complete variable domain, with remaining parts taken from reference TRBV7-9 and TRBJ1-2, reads DTGVSQNPRHKITKRGQNVTFRCDPISEHNRLYWYRQTLGQGPEFLTYFQNEAQLEKSRLLSDRFSAERPKGSFSTLEIQRTEQGDSAMYLCASSPAGHLWGYTFGSGTRLTVV.

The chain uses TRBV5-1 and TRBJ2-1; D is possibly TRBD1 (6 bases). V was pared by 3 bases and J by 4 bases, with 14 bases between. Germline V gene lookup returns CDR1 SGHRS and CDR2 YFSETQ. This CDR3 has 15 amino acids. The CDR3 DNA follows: TGCGCCAGCAGCTCTGGATACAGGGATTACAATGAGCAGTTCTTC. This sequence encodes CASSSGYRDYNEQFF.

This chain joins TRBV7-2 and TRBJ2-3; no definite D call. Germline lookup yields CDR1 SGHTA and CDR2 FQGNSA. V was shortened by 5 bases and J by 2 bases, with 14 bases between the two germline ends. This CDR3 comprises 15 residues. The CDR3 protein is CASSPTLRNTDTQYF. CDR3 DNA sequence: TGTGCCAGCAGCCCGACTCTTCGCAACACAGATACGCAGTATTTT.

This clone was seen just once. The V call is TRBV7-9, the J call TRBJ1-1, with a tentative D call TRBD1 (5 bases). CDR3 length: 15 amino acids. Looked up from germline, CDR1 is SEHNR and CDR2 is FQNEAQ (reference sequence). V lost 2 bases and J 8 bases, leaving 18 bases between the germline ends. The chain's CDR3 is CASSLKGQGSTEAFF. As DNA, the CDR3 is TGTGCCAGCAGCTTAAAAGGTCAGGGCAGTACGGAAGCTTTCTTT.

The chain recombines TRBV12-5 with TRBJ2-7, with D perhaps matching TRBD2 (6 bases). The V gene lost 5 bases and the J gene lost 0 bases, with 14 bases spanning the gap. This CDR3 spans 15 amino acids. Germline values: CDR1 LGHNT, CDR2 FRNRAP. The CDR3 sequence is CASGDGATSSYEQYF. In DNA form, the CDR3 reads TGTGCTAGTGGTGACGGGGCGACTAGCTCCTACGAGCAGTACTTC. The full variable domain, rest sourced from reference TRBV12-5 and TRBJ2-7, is DARVTQTPRHKVTEMGQEVTMRCQPILGHNTVFWYRQTMMQGLELLAYFRNRAPLDDSGMPKDRFSAEMPDATLATLKIQPSEPRDSAVYFCASGDGATSSYEQYFGPGTRLTVT.

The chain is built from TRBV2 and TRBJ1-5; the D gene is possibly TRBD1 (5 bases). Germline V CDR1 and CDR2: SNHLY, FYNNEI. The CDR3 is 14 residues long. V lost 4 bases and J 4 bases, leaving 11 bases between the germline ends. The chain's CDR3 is CASSGAGQNQPQHF. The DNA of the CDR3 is TGTGCCAGCAGTGGGGCAGGGCAAAATCAGCCCCAGCATTTT.

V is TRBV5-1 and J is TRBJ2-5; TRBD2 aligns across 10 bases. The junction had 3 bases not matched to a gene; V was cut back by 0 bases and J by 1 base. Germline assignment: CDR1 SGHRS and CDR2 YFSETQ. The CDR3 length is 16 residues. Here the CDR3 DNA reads TGCGCCAGCAGCTTGGCCCTAGCGGGGGTCCAAGAGACCCAGTACTTC. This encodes CASSLALAGVQETQYF.

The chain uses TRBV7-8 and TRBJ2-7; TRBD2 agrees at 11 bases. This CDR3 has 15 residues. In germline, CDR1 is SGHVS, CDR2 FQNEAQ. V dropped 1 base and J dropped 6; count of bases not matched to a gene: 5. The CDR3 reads CASSLVSGGAFEQYF. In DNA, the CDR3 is TGTGCCAGCAGCTTAGTTAGCGGGGGGGCCTTCGAGCAGTACTTC.

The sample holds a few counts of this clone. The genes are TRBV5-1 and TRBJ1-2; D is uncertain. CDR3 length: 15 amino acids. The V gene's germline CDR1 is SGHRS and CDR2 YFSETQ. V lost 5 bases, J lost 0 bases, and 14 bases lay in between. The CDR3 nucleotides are TGCGCCAGCAGACCTCTGCGGGCGGCTAACTATGGCTACACCTTC. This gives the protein CASRPLRAANYGYTF.

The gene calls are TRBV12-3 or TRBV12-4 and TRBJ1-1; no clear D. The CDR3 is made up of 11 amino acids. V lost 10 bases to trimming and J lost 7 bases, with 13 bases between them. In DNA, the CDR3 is TGTGCCACGGAACTCAGAGGTGAAGCTTTCTTT. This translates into CATELRGEAFF.

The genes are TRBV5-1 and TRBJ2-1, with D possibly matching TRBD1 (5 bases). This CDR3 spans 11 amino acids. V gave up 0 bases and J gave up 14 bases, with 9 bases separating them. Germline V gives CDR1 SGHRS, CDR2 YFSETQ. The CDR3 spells CASSLDRRKFF. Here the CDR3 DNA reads TGCGCCAGCAGCTTGGACAGGCGAAAGTTCTTC.

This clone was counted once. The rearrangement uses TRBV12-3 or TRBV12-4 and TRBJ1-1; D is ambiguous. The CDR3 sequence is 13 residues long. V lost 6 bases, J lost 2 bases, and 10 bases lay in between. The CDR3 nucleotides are TGTGCCAGCAGACGGACTGGAAACACTGAAGCTTTCTTT. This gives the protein CASRRTGNTEAFF.

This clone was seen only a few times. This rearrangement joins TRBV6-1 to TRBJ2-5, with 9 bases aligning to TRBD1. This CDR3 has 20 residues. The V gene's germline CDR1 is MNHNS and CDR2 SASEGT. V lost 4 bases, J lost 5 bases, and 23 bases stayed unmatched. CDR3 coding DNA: TGTGCCAGCAGTGCCCGGACAGGGGCTTTACTTAAAAGTGGTCAGGAGACCCAGTACTTC. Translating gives CASSARTGALLKSGQETQYF.

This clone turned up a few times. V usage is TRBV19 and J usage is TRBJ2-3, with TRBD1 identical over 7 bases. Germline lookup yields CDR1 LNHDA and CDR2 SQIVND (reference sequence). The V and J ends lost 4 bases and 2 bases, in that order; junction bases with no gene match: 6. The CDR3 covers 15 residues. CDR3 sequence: CASSTTGTDTDTQYF. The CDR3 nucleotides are TGTGCCAGTAGTACAACCGGGACAGACACAGATACGCAGTATTTT.

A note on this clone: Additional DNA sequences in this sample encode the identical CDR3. CDR3 in amino acids: CASSPGQGETEAFF. The CDR3 bases are TGTGCCAGCTCACCCGGACAGGGGGAAACTGAAGCTTTCTTT. V gene TRBV18 combines with J gene TRBJ1-1, with 10 bases that match TRBD1. The CDR3 has 14 amino acids. V gave up 3 bases and J gave up 5 bases; unmatched junction bases: 3. The germline gives CDR1 KGHSH, CDR2 LQKENI.

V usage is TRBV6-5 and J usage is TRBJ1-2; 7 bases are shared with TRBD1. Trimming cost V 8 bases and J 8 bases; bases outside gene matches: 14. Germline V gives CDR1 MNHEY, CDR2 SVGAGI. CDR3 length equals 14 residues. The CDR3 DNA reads TGTGCCAGCGGCACCAGGGGGGCGGAGTGGGGCTACACCTTC. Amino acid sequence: CASGTRGAEWGYTF.

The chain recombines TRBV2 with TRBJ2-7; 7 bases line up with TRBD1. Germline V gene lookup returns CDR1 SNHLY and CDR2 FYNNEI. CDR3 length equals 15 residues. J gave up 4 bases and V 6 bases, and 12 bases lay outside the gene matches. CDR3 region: CASRLTGTDPYEQYF. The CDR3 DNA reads TGTGCCAGCAGATTAACCGGGACAGACCCATACGAGCAGTACTTC.

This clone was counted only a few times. This CDR3 is CASSFYRAGGELFF. The CDR3 DNA reads TGTGCCAGCAGCTTTTACAGGGCGGGCGGGGAGCTGTTTTTT. The rearrangement joins TRBV7-9 to TRBJ2-2; D perhaps matches TRBD1 (6 bases). The ends were cut back, 3 bases at V and 7 bases at J, with 12 bases in the middle. The CDR3 is 14 amino acids. Germline assignment: CDR1 SEHNR and CDR2 FQNEAQ (reference sequence).

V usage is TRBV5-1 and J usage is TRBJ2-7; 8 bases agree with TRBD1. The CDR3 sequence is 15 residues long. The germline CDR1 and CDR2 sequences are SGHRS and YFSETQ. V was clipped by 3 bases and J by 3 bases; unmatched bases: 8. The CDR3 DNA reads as TGCGCCAGCAGCTCGACGGGACAGGAGATCTACGAGCAGTACTTC. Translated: CASSSTGQEIYEQYF. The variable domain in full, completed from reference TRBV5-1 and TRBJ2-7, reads KAGVTQTPRYLIKTRGQQVTLSCSPISGHRSVSWYQQTPGQGLQFLFEYFSETQRNKGNFPGRFSGRQFSNSRSEMNVSTLELGDSALYLCASSSTGQEIYEQYFGPGTRLTVT.

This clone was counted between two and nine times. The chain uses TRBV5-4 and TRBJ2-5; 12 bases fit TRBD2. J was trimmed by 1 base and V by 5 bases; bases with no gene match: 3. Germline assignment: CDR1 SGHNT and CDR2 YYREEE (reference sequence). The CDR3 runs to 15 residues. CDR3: CASSPSGGVQETQYF. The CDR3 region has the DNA TGTGCCAGCAGTCCTAGCGGGGGGGTCCAAGAGACCCAGTACTTC.